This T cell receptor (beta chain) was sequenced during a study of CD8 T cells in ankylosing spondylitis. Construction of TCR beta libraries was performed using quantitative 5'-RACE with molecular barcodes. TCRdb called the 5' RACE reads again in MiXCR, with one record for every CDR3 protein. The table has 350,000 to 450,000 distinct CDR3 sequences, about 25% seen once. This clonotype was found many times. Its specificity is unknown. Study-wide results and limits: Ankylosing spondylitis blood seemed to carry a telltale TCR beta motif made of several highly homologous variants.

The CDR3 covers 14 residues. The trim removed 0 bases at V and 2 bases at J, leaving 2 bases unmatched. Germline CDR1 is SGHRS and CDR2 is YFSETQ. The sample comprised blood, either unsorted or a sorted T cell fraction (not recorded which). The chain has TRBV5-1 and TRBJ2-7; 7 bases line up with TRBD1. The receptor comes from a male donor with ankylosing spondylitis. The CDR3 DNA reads TGCGCCAGCAGCTTGGGCCAGGGGGCCTACGAGCAGTACTTC. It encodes CASSLGQGAYEQYF.